This is a list of T cell receptor beta chains from one sample in a study of blood T cell repertoires in COVID-19. The method was immunoSEQ multiplex PCR; TCRdb's version includes in-frame clones alone and lacks a portion of them. Of about 180,000 clones detected, less than 85% appear once; the ten largest clones hold approximately 7%. The specimen was peripheral blood. The receptors derive from a human donor in a cohort sampled during active COVID-19. Both conserved end residues are part of each CDR3. D genes are given only for firm matches. Clone size is stated in some rows and not others, as once, few, many or a class when expanded.

>TRBV25-1|13|TRBJ2-7|.|.
CASQSGSGYEQYF
TGTGCCAGCCAATCAGGATCAGGATACGAGCAGTACTTC
>TRBV4-1|13|TRBJ2-1|.|TRBD1
CASSQISDRGLFF
TGCGCCAGCAGCCAGATCTCGGACAGGGGCTTGTTCTTC
>TRBV9|15|TRBJ1-1|.|.
CASSVGGAPRTEAFF
TGTGCCAGCAGCGTAGGCGGGGCGCCGAGAACTGAAGCTTTCTTT
>TRBV5-1|16|TRBJ2-5|once|TRBD2
CASSLEPSGGLETQYF
TGCGCCAGCAGCTTGGAACCTAGCGGGGGGCTGGAGACCCAGTACTTC
>TRBV29-1|14|TRBJ1-2|once|TRBD1
CSVSQQGRDSGYTF
TGCAGCGTCTCCCAACAGGGGCGCGATAGTGGCTACACCTTC
>TRBV29-1|14|TRBJ2-3|.|.
CSVEGGIYTDTQYF
TGCAGCGTTGAAGGAGGAATTTACACAGATACGCAGTATTTT
>TRBV5-1|12|TRBJ2-7|.|.
CASSLQGDEQYF
TGCGCCAGCAGCCTCCAGGGTGACGAGCAGTACTTC
>TRBV19|13|TRBJ2-7|.|.
CASSATIVYEQYF
TGTGCCAGTAGTGCGACAATTGTCTACGAGCAGTACTTC
>TRBV12-3/TRBV12-4|13|TRBJ2-7|.|TRBD1
CASRRTGEDEQYF
TGTGCCAGCAGGCGGACAGGGGAAGACGAGCAGTACTTC
>TRBV25-1|16|TRBJ2-1|.|.
CASSEYRAGRYNEQFF
TGTGCCAGCAGTGAATATCGGGCGGGCCGATACAATGAGCAGTTCTTC
>TRBV7-9|13|TRBJ1-1|few|.
CASSLATGGEAFF
TGTGCCAGCAGCTTAGCTACGGGGGGCGAAGCTTTCTTT
>TRBV19|14|TRBJ2-5|.|.
CASSVSGRSETQYF
TGTGCCAGTAGCGTATCCGGTCGGTCGGAGACCCAGTACTTC
>TRBV6-6|15|TRBJ2-2|.|TRBD1
CASRPPTGSNGELFF
TGTGCCAGCAGACCCCCGACAGGGAGTAACGGGGAGCTGTTTTTT
>TRBV19|11|TRBJ2-7|.|TRBD1
CASGQGYEQYF
TGTGCCAGTGGACAGGGTTACGAGCAGTACTTC
>TRBV4-2|17|TRBJ2-5|.|.
CASSPGYSGAAEETQYF
TGTGCCAGCAGCCCCGGGTATTCAGGGGCCGCGGAGGAGACCCAGTACTTC
>TRBV27|13|TRBJ1-2|.|.
CASSFRGGYGYTF
TGTGCCAGCAGTTTCAGGGGTGGCTATGGCTACACCTTC
>TRBV2|16|TRBJ1-2|.|.
CASSGTNREGGDGYTF
TGTGCCAGCAGTGGGACCAACAGGGAAGGGGGTGATGGCTACACCTTC
>TRBV25-1|13|TRBJ1-6|.|TRBD1
CASSVQGGSPLHF
TGTGCCAGCAGTGTGCAGGGGGGTTCACCCCTCCACTTT
>TRBV5-1|14|TRBJ2-1|.|TRBD1
CASRKGTAKNEQFF
TGCGCCAGCAGGAAAGGGACAGCTAAAAATGAGCAGTTCTTC
>TRBV21-1|12|TRBJ2-1|.|.
CASSLAGGPLFF
TGTGCCAGCAGCCTAGCGGGGGGGCCTCTGTTCTTC
>TRBV10-1|14|TRBJ1-1|.|.
CASSESGTSTEAFF
TGCGCCAGCAGTGAGTCGGGGACTTCCACTGAAGCTTTCTTT
>TRBV4-1|16|TRBJ1-3|.|TRBD1
CASSQPGQARGNTIYF
TGCGCCAGCAGCCAACCCGGACAGGCAAGAGGAAACACCATATATTTT
>TRBV9|16|TRBJ1-2|.|TRBD1
CASSVGGTALNYGYTF
TGTGCCAGCAGCGTAGGTGGGACAGCCCTTAACTATGGCTACACCTTC
>TRBV29-1|14|TRBJ1-2|.|.
CSVAQWTASYGYTF
TGCAGCGTTGCCCAATGGACAGCTTCCTATGGCTACACCTTC
>TRBV6-1|16|TRBJ2-7|.|TRBD1
CASSAWDRNPTYEQYF
TGTGCCAGCAGTGCCTGGGACAGAAACCCTACCTACGAGCAGTACTTC
>TRBV7-2|12|TRBJ2-7|.|.
CASSLVRHEQYF
TGTGCCAGCAGCTTAGTCCGTCACGAGCAGTACTTC
>TRBV7-9|15|TRBJ2-2|few|TRBD2
CASSFSGAYIGELFF
TGTGCCAGCAGCTTTAGCGGGGCGTATATCGGGGAGCTGTTTTTT
>TRBV7-9|13|TRBJ2-7|.|TRBD1
CASSMGQTGEQYF
TGTGCCAGCAGCATGGGACAGACCGGCGAGCAGTACTTC
>TRBV5-4|15|TRBJ2-2|.|.
CASSLPDSHTGELFF
TGTGCCAGCAGTCTCCCTGACTCCCACACCGGGGAGCTGTTTTTT
>TRBV5-1|16|TRBJ2-1|.|TRBD1
CASSLGQGTGYNEQFF
TGCGCCAGCAGCTTGGGACAGGGAACCGGTTACAATGAGCAGTTCTTC
>TRBV6-5|15|TRBJ2-6|.|.
CASSQGTAGANVLTF
TGTGCCAGCAGCCAAGGGACTGCTGGGGCCAACGTCCTGACTTTC
>TRBV5-1|14|TRBJ2-7|.|.
CASSWSTGVDEQYF
TGCGCCAGCAGCTGGTCCACGGGTGTCGACGAGCAGTACTTC
>TRBV30|14|TRBJ2-7|once|.
CAWRSGSYSYEQYF
TGTGCCTGGAGGTCGGGATCCTACTCCTACGAGCAGTACTTC
>TRBV4-1|16|TRBJ2-7|.|TRBD2
CASSLRGTSGVYEQYF
TGCGCCAGCAGCCTTAGAGGAACTAGCGGGGTCTACGAGCAGTACTTC
>TRBV6-1|13|TRBJ2-7|.|.
CASSDRGAAEQYF
TGTGCCAGCAGTGATCGGGGGGCTGCCGAGCAGTACTTC
>TRBV5-4|15|TRBJ2-5|.|TRBD2
CASSLLAGGLKTQYF
TGTGCCAGCAGCTTACTAGCGGGGGGTTTAAAGACCCAGTACTTC
>TRBV3-1/TRBV3-2|13|TRBJ2-7|.|TRBD1
CASSQVSGGEQYF
TGTGCCAGCAGCCAAGTTTCAGGGGGCGAGCAGTACTTC
>TRBV9|16|TRBJ1-6|.|TRBD1
CASSPYSTGSGSPLHF
TGTGCCAGCAGCCCCTATTCGACAGGGAGTGGTTCACCCCTCCACTTT
>TRBV19|19|TRBJ2-6|.|.
CASSRWETSGFSGANVLTF
TGTGCCAGTAGTCGCTGGGAGACTTCAGGATTCTCTGGGGCCAACGTCCTGACTTTC
>TRBV7-9|15|TRBJ2-7|.|TRBD1
CASSLGTGGTYEQYF
TGTGCCAGCAGCTTGGGGACAGGGGGCACCTACGAGCAGTACTTC
>TRBV6-6|16|TRBJ1-2|once|.
CASSPREGSKGYGYTF
TGTGCCAGCAGTCCCCGGGAGGGGAGCAAGGGCTATGGCTACACCTTC
>TRBV5-1|13|TRBJ2-7|.|.
CASSLGIAYEQYF
TGCGCCAGCAGCTTGGGCATAGCCTACGAGCAGTACTTC
>TRBV24-1|14|TRBJ2-5|.|TRBD1
CATRLGQGAETQYF
TGTGCCACCAGGCTTGGACAGGGGGCAGAGACCCAGTACTTC
>TRBV10-3|16|TRBJ2-7|.|TRBD2
CAISDAGRGGSYEQYF
TGTGCCATCAGTGATGCGGGGCGGGGGGGCTCCTACGAGCAGTACTTC
>TRBV7-6|16|TRBJ2-4|.|TRBD2
CASSLESGGAWNIQYF
TGTGCCAGCAGCTTAGAAAGCGGGGGGGCTTGGAACATTCAGTACTTC
>TRBV29-1|13|TRBJ2-7|.|.
CSVARGPQNEQYF
TGCAGCGTTGCTAGGGGTCCCCAAAACGAGCAGTACTTC
>TRBV7-9|15|TRBJ2-2|few|TRBD1
CASSWDRTNTGELFF
TGTGCCAGCAGCTGGGACAGAACGAACACCGGGGAGCTGTTTTTT
>TRBV5-5|15|TRBJ1-1|.|.
CASSLAGQTNTEAFF
TGTGCCAGCAGCTTGGCCGGACAAACGAACACTGAAGCTTTCTTT
>TRBV30|11|TRBJ2-1|.|TRBD1
CAGDRGGEQFF
TGTGCCGGCGACAGGGGGGGTGAGCAGTTCTTC
>TRBV5-6|17|TRBJ2-2|.|TRBD2
CASSLVAGASNTGELFF
TGTGCCAGCAGCTTGGTAGCGGGGGCCTCGAACACCGGGGAGCTGTTTTTT
>TRBV29-1|13|TRBJ2-2|once|.
CSVADRNTGELFF
TGCAGCGTCGCTGACAGGAACACCGGGGAGCTGTTTTTT
>TRBV4-1|13|TRBJ1-2|.|TRBD1
CASSPARGQGYTF
TGCGCCAGCAGCCCGGCGAGGGGGCAGGGCTACACCTTC
>TRBV14|14|TRBJ2-1|.|.
CASSAGASYNEQFF
TGTGCCAGCAGCGCGGGGGCGTCCTACAATGAGCAGTTCTTC
>TRBV6-5|14|TRBJ2-1|once|TRBD2
CASTSSGGSYEQFF
TGTGCCAGCACTAGTAGCGGGGGCAGCTATGAGCAGTTCTTC
>TRBV28|13|TRBJ2-7|once|TRBD1
CASSLTGLYEQYF
TGTGCCAGCAGTCTGACAGGGTTATACGAGCAGTACTTC
>TRBV3-1/TRBV3-2|15|TRBJ2-7|.|.
CASSQGSEGVGEQYF
TGTGCCAGCAGCCAAGGATCGGAAGGGGTGGGGGAGCAGTACTTC
>TRBV6-6|12|TRBJ2-7|.|.
CVSSYFGGEQYF
TGTGTCAGCAGTTACTTCGGGGGAGAGCAGTACTTC
>TRBV6-5|13|TRBJ2-7|.|TRBD2
CASKERGAYEQYF
TGTGCCAGCAAAGAGCGGGGGGCATACGAGCAGTACTTC